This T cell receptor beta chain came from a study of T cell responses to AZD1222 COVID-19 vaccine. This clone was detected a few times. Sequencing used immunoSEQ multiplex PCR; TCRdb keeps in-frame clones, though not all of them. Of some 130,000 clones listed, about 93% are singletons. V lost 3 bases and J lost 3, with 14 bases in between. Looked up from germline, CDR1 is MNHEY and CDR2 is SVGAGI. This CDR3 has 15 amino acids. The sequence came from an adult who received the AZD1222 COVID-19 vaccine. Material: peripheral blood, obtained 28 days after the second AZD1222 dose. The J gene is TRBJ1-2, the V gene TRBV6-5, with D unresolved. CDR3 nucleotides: TGTGCCAGCAGTTATTCGGCAGCGAAGGACTATGGCTACACCTTC. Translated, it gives CASSYSAAKDYGYTF.